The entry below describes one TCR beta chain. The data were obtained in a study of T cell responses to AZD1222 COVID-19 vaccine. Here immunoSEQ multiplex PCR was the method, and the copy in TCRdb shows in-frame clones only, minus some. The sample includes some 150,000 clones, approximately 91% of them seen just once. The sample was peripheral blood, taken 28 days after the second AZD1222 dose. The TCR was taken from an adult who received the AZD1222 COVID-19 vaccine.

The CDR3 coding sequence is TGTGCCAGCGTCAAAGGACCCCCTGCCGAGCGGGAAGGCTACAGGTACTACGAGCAGTACTTC. Translating gives CASVKGPPAEREGYRYYEQYF. V and J are TRBV27 and TRBJ2-7; 7 bases line up with TRBD2. This CDR3 comprises 21 residues. The junction had 31 bases not matched to a gene; V was cut back by 8 bases and J by 3 bases. Looked up from germline, CDR1 is MNHEY and CDR2 is SMNVEV (reference sequence).